The next 3 T cell receptor beta chains were all read from a single sample in a study of beta chain features in type 1 diabetes. Their recognized antigens are unknown. Expressed TCRB transcripts were sequenced because the entire RNA isolate underwent reverse transcription. Some clones are missing from TCRdb's copy, which holds only in-frame ones; the method was immunoSEQ multiplex PCR. The repertoire includes fewer than 400,000 clones, around 9.7% of them detected once, and around 1% sits in the top ten. Findings and caveats of the study: TCRB CDR3s from Type 1 diabetes patients were moderately but significantly shorter in all four CD4+ subsets.

Input material: central memory CD4+ T cells from blood. The receptors stem from a man aged 30-40 years with type 1 diabetes.

This clone was detected ten times or more. This chain uses TRBV9 with TRBJ2-6; TRBD1 agrees at 11 bases. The germline V gene encodes CDR1 SGDLS and CDR2 YYNGEE. This CDR3 spans 18 amino acids. V gave up 4 bases and J gave up 0 bases; unmatched junction bases: 6. CDR3 sequence (DNA): TGTGCCAGCAGCAGGGGACAGGGGGACTACTCTGGGGCCAACGTCCTGACTTTC. Its protein is CASSRGQGDYSGANVLTF.

In this sample, this clone turned up many times. This rearrangement joins TRBV18 to TRBJ2-3, with D hard to call. This CDR3 comprises 12 residues. Germline CDR1 is KGHSH and CDR2 is LQKENI. The ends were cut back, 1 base at V and 4 bases at J, with 3 bases in the middle. CDR3 sequence (DNA): TGTGCCAGCTCACCACGGGCAGATACGCAGTATTTT. This encodes CASSPRADTQYF.

This clone appeared many times. This specimen includes other DNA sequences encoding the same CDR3. The genes are TRBV7-9 and TRBJ1-4; D is perhaps TRBD1 (6 bases). This CDR3 is 14 amino acids long. V was shortened by 5 bases and J by 5 bases, with 12 bases between the two germline ends. Germline-derived CDR1 and CDR2 are SEHNR and FQNEAQ (reference sequence). In nucleotides, the CDR3 is TGTGCCAGCAGCCTCGGACAGATCAATGAAAAACTGTTTTTT. Its translation is CASSLGQINEKLFF.